The 2 T cell receptor beta chains given below trace back to one sample, sequenced in a study of blood T cell repertoires in COVID-19. Clones were read by immunoSEQ multiplex PCR, and TCRdb kept only the in-frame ones, dropping some. Here the sample spans hundreds of thousands of clones, roughly 84% being singletons. The sample comprised peripheral blood. These receptors were taken from a man aged 35-49 years with acute or convalescent COVID-19.

The chain combines TRBV21-1 with TRBJ1-6; the table gives TRBD1 as D, unverified against the DNA. TRBV21-1 is assigned pseudogene status. The CDR3 is 11 residues long. The CDR3 DNA reads TGTGCCAGCAGCAAAGTTTCCAGGGGGGTCTTT. As protein: CASSKVSRGVF.

This sequence joins TRBV7-9 and TRBJ2-1; no clear D gene. The germline CDR1 and CDR2 sequences are SEHNR and FQNEAQ (reference sequence). The CDR3 sequence is 13 residues long. V lost 5 bases and J lost 2, with 7 bases in between. CDR3 sequence reads: CASSLPPYNEQFF. Here the CDR3 DNA reads TGTGCCAGCAGCCTCCCCCCCTACAATGAGCAGTTCTTC.